Listed here are 18 T cell receptor beta chains from one sample, sequenced in a study of OX40 agonist ivuxolimab in advanced cancers. This table comes from immunoSEQ multiplex PCR, and its TCRdb copy is limited to in-frame clones, with some not included. The sample carries fewer than 85,000 clones, roughly 80% recorded once. The sample in question was CD4+ or CD8+ T cells sorted from blood, obtained in a trial of the OX40 agonist ivuxolimab. The receptor set was obtained from an adult with an advanced solid tumor such as melanoma, head and neck, liver or kidney cancer.

The chain has TRBV7-8 and TRBJ1-6; the match to TRBD1 covers 8 bases. CDR1 and CDR2 (germline): SGHVS, FQNEAQ. V shed 5 bases and J 9 bases; nucleotides not matched to a gene: 0. This CDR3 is built from 12 residues. This CDR3 reads CASSGQGSPLHF. The CDR3 DNA follows: TGTGCCAGCAGCGGACAGGGTTCACCCCTCCACTTT.

This chain joins TRBV6-1 and TRBJ2-5, with 9 positions matching TRBD2. Germline loops: CDR1 MNHNS, CDR2 SASEGT. CDR3 size: 15 residues. V gave up 6 bases and J gave up 7 bases; unmatched junction bases: 12. This chain's CDR3 is CASRVTAGGPMTQYF. CDR3 in DNA: TGTGCCAGCAGGGTTACAGCGGGGGGCCCCATGACCCAGTACTTC.

The chain is built from TRBV18 and TRBJ2-5, with D uncertain. The CDR3 has 17 residues. CDR1 KGHSH and CDR2 LQKENI come from the germline V gene. V dropped 2 bases and J dropped 1 base, with 17 bases sitting between them. CDR3 amino acids: CASSPYPPDISQETQYF. The CDR3 DNA follows: TGTGCCAGCTCACCATACCCCCCAGATATTAGCCAAGAGACCCAGTACTTC.

The chain is built from TRBV5-6 and TRBJ2-7; TRBD1 matches at 7 bases. Germline V gene lookup returns CDR1 SGHDT and CDR2 YYEEEE. V shed 5 bases, J shed 4 bases, and the junction held 9 bases outside the gene matches. The CDR3 consists of 14 residues. CDR3 in amino acids: CASRFRDSFYEQYF. For the CDR3, the DNA is TGTGCCAGCAGGTTCCGGGACAGTTTTTACGAGCAGTACTTC. The variable domain in full, completed from reference TRBV5-6 and TRBJ2-7, reads DAGVTQSPTHLIKTRGQQVTLRCSPKSGHDTVSWYQQALGQGPQFIFQYYEEEERQRGNFPDRFSGHQFPNYSSELNVNALLLGDSALYLCASRFRDSFYEQYFGPGTRLTVT.

V is TRBV4-1 and J is TRBJ2-1; 13 bases map to TRBD2. With V trimmed by 1 base and J by 15 bases, 12 bases remained unmatched. Germline V gene sequence: CDR1 MGHRA, CDR2 YSYEKL. The CDR3 contains 16 residues. The CDR3 spells CASSQASGLAGPKAFF. CDR3 DNA sequence: TGCGCCAGCAGCCAAGCGTCGGGACTAGCGGGGCCAAAGGCGTTCTTC.

V is TRBV4-1 and J is TRBJ2-3, with D unresolved. CDR3 length: 17 residues. Germline CDR1 MGHRA, CDR2 YSYEKL. The V and J ends lost 3 bases and 5 bases respectively, with 21 bases between them. CDR3 sequence: CASSHVGRDAGGDTQYF. CDR3 bases: TGCGCCAGCAGCCATGTGGGCCGAGACGCTGGTGGAGATACGCAGTATTTT.

The genes are TRBV14 and TRBJ1-4; a possible D gene is TRBD1 (6 bases). This CDR3 has 15 residues. Germline V gives CDR1 SGHDN, CDR2 FVKESK. V dropped 1 base and J dropped 7 bases, with 13 bases sitting between them. The CDR3, as DNA: TGTGCCAGCAGCCAAGTTAGGGGGAGAGGTGAAAAACTGTTTTTT. It specifies CASSQVRGRGEKLFF.

This chain links TRBV28 with TRBJ2-4; D is undetermined. Germline V CDR1 and CDR2: MDHEN, SYDVKM. V shed 2 bases and J shed 0 bases, with 8 bases lying between them. This CDR3 contains 15 residues. The DNA for the CDR3 is TGTGCCAGCAGTTTAACCGAGGTAGCCAAAAACATTCAGTACTTC. This translates into CASSLTEVAKNIQYF.

V and J are TRBV9 and TRBJ1-1; 7 bases are a match to TRBD1. Trimming cost V 3 bases and J 1 base; bases outside gene matches: 9. The CDR3 has 16 residues. The germline V gene has CDR1 SGDLS and CDR2 YYNGEE. The CDR3 bases are TGTGCCAGCAGCGCCCGACAGGGAAGGTGGAACACTGAAGCTTTCTTT. Its translation: CASSARQGRWNTEAFF.

The rearrangement uses TRBV4-1 and TRBJ1-3; D remains unclear. CDR3 length equals 14 residues. Trimming left V 2 bases short and J 0 bases short, with 5 bases between. Germline lookup yields CDR1 MGHRA and CDR2 YSYEKL. CDR3 nucleotide sequence: TGCGCCAGCAGCCAACAGCGCTCTGGAAACACCATATATTTT. Its translation is CASSQQRSGNTIYF.

The rearrangement links TRBV7-6 to TRBJ2-2; 15 nucleotides align to TRBD2. The V gene's germline CDR1 is SGHVS and CDR2 FNYEAQ. The CDR3 is 17 amino acids. V was pared by 5 bases and J by 7 bases, with 8 bases of the junction left unmatched. The CDR3 nucleotides are TGTGCCAGCAGCCACCCCGGACTAGCGGGGGGGGGCGGGGAGCTGTTTTTT. It is translated as CASSHPGLAGGGGELFF.

The chain carries TRBV29-1 and TRBJ1-1; D remains ambiguous. Trimming took 4 bases from V and 6 from J, leaving 18 bases between them. Germline V gene data show CDR1 as SQVTM and CDR2 as ANQGSEA. There are 14 residues in the CDR3. CDR3 sequence reads: CSVVDSPQGPEAFF. CDR3 DNA: TGCAGCGTTGTTGACTCCCCACAAGGCCCTGAAGCTTTCTTT.

The rearrangement uses TRBV9 and TRBJ2-1; D is perhaps TRBD2 (6 bases). Germline lookup yields CDR1 SGDLS and CDR2 YYNGEE. The CDR3 is 15 residues long. Trimming removed 0 bases from V and 4 bases from J, with 11 bases in between. In DNA form, the CDR3 reads TGTGCCAGCAGCGTAGGCCAGCGGGCTTACAATGAGCAGTTCTTC. This encodes CASSVGQRAYNEQFF. Using reference TRBV9 and TRBJ2-1 for the parts outside the CDR3, the full variable domain is DSGVTQTPKHLITATGQRVTLRCSPRSGDLSVYWYQQSLDQGLQFLIQYYNGEERAKGNILERFSAQQFPDLHSELNLSSLELGDSALYFCASSVGQRAYNEQFFGPGTRLTVL.

The chain combines TRBV4-2 with TRBJ2-7; 10 nucleotides match TRBD2. Trimming removed 4 bases from V and 4 bases from J; junction bases left unmatched: 10. The CDR3 extends over 16 amino acids. Germline values: CDR1 LGHNA, CDR2 YNFKEQ. CDR3 sequence reads: CASSRGLADEGYEQYF. The DNA for the CDR3 is TGTGCCAGCAGCCGAGGACTAGCGGACGAGGGATACGAGCAGTACTTC.

In this sample, this clone turned up a few times. Mismatch with germline at one junction end may stem from a read error. The chain uses TRBV20-1 and TRBJ2-7; D gene unclear. Looked up from germline, CDR1 is DFQATT and CDR2 is SNEGSKA (reference sequence). The CDR3 runs to 11 residues. The CDR3 DNA follows: TGCAGTGCTCAGAGTAGGACCCTTCAGAACTTC. This translates into CSAQSRTLQNF.

This clone was found a few times. V and J are TRBV7-8 and TRBJ1-5, with TRBD1 matching 8 bases. The V gene's germline CDR1 is SGHVS and CDR2 FQNEAQ. The V gene end was trimmed by 5 bases and the J gene end by 5 bases; junction bases not matched to a gene: 11. The CDR3 sequence is 16 residues long. The chain's CDR3 is CASSGRQGQYYQPQHF. Here the CDR3 DNA reads TGTGCCAGCAGCGGGCGACAGGGGCAGTACTATCAGCCCCAGCATTTT.

In its sample, this clone was seen a few times. The rearrangement uses TRBV23-1 and TRBJ1-6, with D perhaps matching TRBD1 (5 bases). TRBV23-1 is designated an ORF whose function remains uncertain. Trimming took off 2 bases at V and 10 bases at J, with 12 bases between the two ends. The CDR3 spans 14 residues. CDR3 DNA sequence: TGCGCCAGCAGTCAACCCACAGGATACTCACCCCTCCACTTT. This codes for CASSQPTGYSPLHF.

V gene TRBV2 combines with J gene TRBJ1-5; a possible D gene is TRBD1 (5 bases). The germline V and J ends were trimmed by 8 bases and 7 bases, with 15 bases remaining between them. This CDR3 contains 13 residues. Germline CDR1 and CDR2: SNHLY and FYNNEI. The CDR3 region is CASGADGGQPQHF. The CDR3 nucleotides are TGTGCCAGCGGTGCGGACGGGGGGCAGCCCCAGCATTTT.